The 28 T cell receptor beta chains presented below share a single source sample, sequenced in a study of T cells expressing NK-cell markers. TCRdb re-called the 5' RACE reads; every CDR3 protein appears as one record, without DNA. Its listing shows around 260,000 distinct CDR3 sequences. Specimen: blood T cells: a sorted CD56 or NKG2C T cell subset, CD4+ or CD8+ T cells, or bulk PBMC T cells (not recorded which). The receptors stem from a woman between 18 and 75 years old in good health.

This CDR3 reads CASSLGPRGGPQETQYF. The rearrangement links TRBV7-2 to TRBJ2-5; the TCRdb call, TRBD2, lacks DNA for checking. Germline loops: CDR1 SGHTA, CDR2 FQGNSA. The CDR3 spans 17 residues.

The chain carries TRBV3-1 and TRBJ1-1; TCRdb's D call of TRBD1 is untestable without DNA. CDR1 LGHDT and CDR2 YNNKEL come from the germline V gene (reference sequence). The CDR3 length is 15 residues. CDR3 in amino acids: CASSPLEGWGTEAFF. Drawing the rest from reference TRBV3-1 and TRBJ1-1, the complete variable domain is DTAVSQTPKYLVTQMGNDKSIKCEQNLGHDTMYWYKQDSKKFLKIMFSYNNKELIINETVPNRFSPKSPDKAHLNLHINSLELGDSAVYFCASSPLEGWGTEAFFGQGTRLTVV.

V usage is TRBV12-3 or TRBV12-4 and J usage is TRBJ2-7. The CDR3 sequence is 15 residues long. CDR3 protein: CASSLDGGRAYEQYF.

The chain joins TRBV19 to TRBJ2-7. This CDR3 is 11 amino acids long. Germline V gene sequence: CDR1 LNHDA, CDR2 SQIVND (reference sequence). Here the CDR3 reads CASSNLYEQYF.

The rearrangement joins TRBV29-1 to TRBJ2-1; the TCRdb D gene call, TRBD2, has no DNA to confirm it. Germline CDR1 SQVTM, CDR2 ANQGSEA. The CDR3 extends over 17 amino acids. The CDR3 sequence is CSVTGTSGRAPYNEQFF.

The chain carries TRBV11-2 and TRBJ1-1; the TCRdb D gene call, TRBD1, has no DNA to confirm it. Germline V gene sequence: CDR1 SGHAT, CDR2 FQNNGV. CDR3 length: 13 amino acids. Here the CDR3 reads CASSLGRNTGAFF.

The V gene is TRBV20-1, the J gene TRBJ2-1. The CDR3 consists of 13 residues. Per the germline V gene, CDR1 is DFQATT and CDR2 is SNEGSKA (reference sequence). CDR3 in amino acids: CSATVSSYNEQFF.

The chain couples TRBV12-3 or TRBV12-4 to TRBJ2-7; TCRdb proposes TRBD1, but this gene call is untestable without DNA. The CDR3 sequence is 14 residues long. CDR3 protein: CASSSQGPFYEQYF.

This sequence joins TRBV5-1 and TRBJ2-7; the TCRdb call, TRBD2, lacks DNA for checking. The V gene's germline CDR1 is SGHRS and CDR2 YFSETQ. The CDR3 covers 16 residues. CDR3 loop: CASSLVAGPLRREQYF.

This chain joins TRBV15 and TRBJ2-2. The CDR3 extends over 14 amino acids. CDR1 is LNHNV, CDR2 YYDKDF, per germline (reference sequence). The CDR3 sequence: CATSWQTNTGELFF.

The chain couples TRBV19 to TRBJ2-5; the D gene TCRdb calls, TRBD1, cannot be checked with no DNA. Germline V lookup: CDR1 LNHDA, CDR2 SQIVND (reference sequence). This CDR3 comprises 11 residues. The CDR3 sequence: CASTGGETQYF.

The V gene is TRBV6-5, the J gene TRBJ2-2; TCRdb designates TRBD2, a call that cannot be tested without DNA. The CDR3 is 18 amino acids. Germline values: CDR1 MNHEY, CDR2 SVGAGI. The CDR3 here is CASSYVFIAGELTGELFF.

The gene calls are TRBV4-1 and TRBJ1-5. From germline, CDR1 is MGHRA and CDR2 YSYEKL. The CDR3 consists of 14 residues. The CDR3 spells CASSQVARGQPQHF.

CDR3: CASSQDPQAIYEQYF. This chain uses TRBV3-1 with TRBJ2-7; there is no DNA to check the TCRdb D call of TRBD1. Per the germline V gene, CDR1 is LGHDT and CDR2 is YNNKEL (reference sequence). This CDR3 has 15 amino acids.

The CDR3 reads CAISDLAPGQSNQPQHF. The chain joins TRBV10-3 to TRBJ1-5; as DNA is missing, the TRBD1 call by TCRdb cannot be tested. The length of the CDR3 is 17 residues. Germline-derived CDR1 and CDR2 are ENHRY and SYGVKD.

The V call is TRBV7-2, the J call TRBJ1-4. This CDR3 is 16 amino acids long. The germline V gene encodes CDR1 SGHTA and CDR2 FQGNSA. The CDR3 loop reads CASSSGGLRGNEKLFF.

The chain employs TRBV7-3 and TRBJ1-1. Germline V gives CDR1 SGHTA, CDR2 FQGTGA. The CDR3 extends over 14 amino acids. The CDR3 is CASSHGLAPREAFF.

V is TRBV9 and J is TRBJ1-1; TCRdb reports TRBD1, a call that lacks DNA to check it against. Germline CDR1 reads SGDLS; CDR2 reads YYNGEE. The CDR3 consists of 13 residues. The CDR3 is CASSPRGRGEAFF.

The chain combines TRBV19 with TRBJ1-1. The CDR3 contains 16 residues. From germline, CDR1 is LNHDA and CDR2 SQIVND (reference sequence). CDR3 amino acids: CASSIWRARADTEAFF.

V gene TRBV12-3 or TRBV12-4 combines with J gene TRBJ1-5. The CDR3 has 15 residues. The CDR3 spells CASSLDRALLQPQHF.

This chain joins TRBV29-1 and TRBJ2-3; TCRdb gives TRBD1 as the D gene, but with no DNA this cannot be confirmed. CDR1 and CDR2 from the germline V gene are SQVTM and ANQGSEA. The CDR3 sequence is 14 residues long. CDR3 region: CSVVGGTSTDTQYF.

The rearrangement joins TRBV5-1 to TRBJ2-3; TCRdb designates TRBD2, a call that cannot be tested without DNA. The CDR3 consists of 19 residues. CDR1 and CDR2 (germline): SGHRS, YFSETQ. The CDR3 reads CASSGIIGDTAVERSTQYF.

The chain joins TRBV7-3 to TRBJ2-3. Per the germline V gene, CDR1 is SGHTA and CDR2 is FQGTGA. This CDR3 spans 13 amino acids. The CDR3 spells CASSLRAVNTQYF.

V usage is TRBV5-1 and J usage is TRBJ2-2. This CDR3 contains 15 residues. Per germline, CDR1 SGHRS and CDR2 YFSETQ. CDR3 region: CASSLAASDTGELFF. The full variable domain, its missing parts supplied by reference TRBV5-1 and TRBJ2-2, is KAGVTQTPRYLIKTRGQQVTLSCSPISGHRSVSWYQQTPGQGLQFLFEYFSETQRNKGNFPGRFSGRQFSNSRSEMNVSTLELGDSALYLCASSLAASDTGELFFGEGSRLTVL.

V and J are TRBV25-1 and TRBJ2-3; TCRdb reports TRBD1, a call that lacks DNA to check it against. Per the germline V gene, CDR1 is MGHDK and CDR2 is SYGVNS. The CDR3 sequence is 16 residues long. This chain's CDR3 is CASRGPAGAITDTQYF.

The V gene is TRBV5-5, the J gene TRBJ2-2. The germline CDR1 and CDR2 sequences are SGHKS and YYEKEE (reference sequence). The CDR3 consists of 12 residues. The CDR3 spells CASSLAIGELFF.

The gene calls are TRBV5-1 and TRBJ2-7; as DNA is missing, the TRBD2 call by TCRdb cannot be tested. The germline V gene encodes CDR1 SGHRS and CDR2 YFSETQ. This CDR3 has 16 residues. The CDR3 here is CASSLLEASEAWEQYF. The entire variable domain, with the rest obtained from reference TRBV5-1 and TRBJ2-7, is as follows: KAGVTQTPRYLIKTRGQQVTLSCSPISGHRSVSWYQQTPGQGLQFLFEYFSETQRNKGNFPGRFSGRQFSNSRSEMNVSTLELGDSALYLCASSLLEASEAWEQYFGPGTRLTVT.

This chain connects TRBV5-1 to TRBJ2-1; as DNA is missing, the TRBD2 call by TCRdb cannot be tested. Germline loops: CDR1 SGHRS, CDR2 YFSETQ. This CDR3 has 17 amino acids. This CDR3 reads CASSSTSGGSSYNEQFF.